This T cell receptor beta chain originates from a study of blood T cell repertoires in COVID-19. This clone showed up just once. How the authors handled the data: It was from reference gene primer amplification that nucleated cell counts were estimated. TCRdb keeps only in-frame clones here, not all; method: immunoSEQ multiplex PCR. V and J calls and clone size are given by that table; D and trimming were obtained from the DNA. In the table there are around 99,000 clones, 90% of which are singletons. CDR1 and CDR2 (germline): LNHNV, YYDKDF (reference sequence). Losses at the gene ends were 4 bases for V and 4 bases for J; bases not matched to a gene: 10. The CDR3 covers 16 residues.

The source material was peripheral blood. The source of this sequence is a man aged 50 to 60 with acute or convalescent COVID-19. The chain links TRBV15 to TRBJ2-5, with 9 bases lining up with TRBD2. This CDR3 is CATSKGAGGSSETQYF. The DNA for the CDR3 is TGTGCCACCAGCAAGGGGGCGGGAGGGTCCTCAGAGACCCAGTACTTC.